These 20 T cell receptor beta chains share one sample of origin, sequenced in a study of OX40 agonist ivuxolimab in advanced cancers. Only in-frame clones appear in the TCRdb table, and some are missing; sequencing was by immunoSEQ multiplex PCR. The table records roughly 90,000 clones, just over 90% of them present only once. Sequenced here: CD4+ or CD8+ T cells sorted from blood, sampled in a trial of the OX40 agonist ivuxolimab. These TCRs come from an adult with an advanced solid tumor such as melanoma, head and neck, liver or kidney cancer.

V is TRBV7-7 and J is TRBJ2-1; D possibly corresponds to TRBD1 (5 bases). CDR3 length equals 14 residues. Trimming cost V 1 base and J 6 bases, with 10 bases left between them. Looked up from germline, CDR1 is SSHAT and CDR2 is FNYEAQ (reference sequence). The CDR3 protein is CASSLGQNFNEQFF. DNA for the CDR3: TGTGCCAGCAGCTTAGGACAGAATTTCAATGAGCAGTTCTTC.

The chain couples TRBV18 to TRBJ1-1; D unresolved. Germline CDR1 is KGHSH and CDR2 is LQKENI. The V end lost 6 bases, the J end lost 5 bases, and 13 bases lay between the germline ends. There are 13 residues in the CDR3. The CDR3 nucleotides are TGTGCCAGCTCCTCCGTGGGTGGTACTGAAGCTTTCTTT. As protein: CASSSVGGTEAFF.

The rearrangement uses TRBV7-6 and TRBJ2-1; D gene uncertain. V lost 0 bases, J lost 0 bases, and 6 bases lay in between. Germline V gene data show CDR1 as SGHVS and CDR2 as FNYEAQ. This CDR3 has 15 residues. CDR3 DNA: TGTGCCAGCAGCTTAGCGGTGAGCTCCTACAATGAGCAGTTCTTC. Translation: CASSLAVSSYNEQFF.

The rearrangement uses TRBV7-2 and TRBJ2-1, with 9 positions matching TRBD2. This CDR3 region has 17 residues. V lost 3 bases to trimming and J lost 10 bases; unmatched junction nucleotides: 16. The germline CDR1 and CDR2 sequences are SGHTA and FQGNSA. DNA of the CDR3: TGTGCCAGCAGCTTCGTAGTGGGACTAGCCACGCATAGGGAGCAGTTCTTC. It translates to CASSFVVGLATHREQFF.

The chain is built from TRBV7-6 and TRBJ2-5; the D is unclear. This CDR3 spans 14 amino acids. Trimming removed 2 bases from V and 0 bases from J, with 7 bases in between. Germline CDR1 and CDR2: SGHVS and FNYEAQ. The CDR3 DNA sequence: TGTGCCAGCAGCTTAAACGCGTACCAAGAGACCCAGTACTTC. Protein product: CASSLNAYQETQYF.

The CDR3 coding sequence is TGTGCCATCAGTGAGTCAGGGACGGTCTACGAGCAGTACTTC. This codes for CAISESGTVYEQYF. The chain recombines TRBV10-3 with TRBJ2-7; perhaps D is TRBD1 or TRBD2 (5 bases each). Trimming took off 0 bases at V and 3 bases at J, with 9 bases between the two ends. CDR1 ENHRY and CDR2 SYGVKD come from the germline V gene. This CDR3 spans 14 amino acids.

The genes are TRBV7-9 and TRBJ1-1; D perhaps matches TRBD1 (5 bases). Germline V lookup: CDR1 SEHNR, CDR2 FQNEAQ (reference sequence). The CDR3 contains 15 residues. Trimming left V 3 bases short and J 4 bases short, with 15 bases between. CDR3 DNA sequence: TGTGCCAGCAGCTTGTGGCGGGAGGGGAGCACTGAAGCTTTCTTT. Translated: CASSLWREGSTEAFF.

The chain carries TRBV5-1 and TRBJ2-7, with TRBD2 as a possible D gene (6 bases). Trimming removed 3 bases at V and 1 base at J, with 8 bases between. Germline V gene lookup returns CDR1 SGHRS and CDR2 YFSETQ. This CDR3 comprises 13 residues. The CDR3 sequence is CASSSSGSYEQYF. As DNA, the CDR3 is TGCGCCAGCAGCTCAAGCGGGTCCTACGAGCAGTACTTC.

This chain uses TRBV18 with TRBJ2-7, with D perhaps matching TRBD1 (5 bases). V was pared by 3 bases and J by 3 bases, with 12 bases between. From germline, CDR1 is KGHSH and CDR2 LQKENI. This CDR3 has 14 residues. CDR3 DNA sequence: TGTGCCAGCTCACCCCAGGCAGGGCTCTACGAGCAGTACTTC. This gives the protein CASSPQAGLYEQYF. Drawing the rest from reference TRBV18 and TRBJ2-7, the complete variable domain is NAGVMQNPRHLVRRRGQEARLRCSPMKGHSHVYWYRQLPEEGLKFMVYLQKENIIDESGMPKERFSAEFPKEGPSILRIQQVVRGDSAAYFCASSPQAGLYEQYFGPGTRLTVT.

The V gene is TRBV15, the J gene TRBJ2-3, with D perhaps matching TRBD2 (6 bases). Germline-derived CDR1 and CDR2 are LNHNV and YYDKDF (reference sequence). The CDR3 consists of 15 residues. Trimming removed 3 bases at V and 1 base at J, with 11 bases between. The CDR3 coding sequence is TGTGCCACCAGCAGGATTAGCGGCCGCACAGATACGCAGTATTTT. Encoded protein: CATSRISGRTDTQYF.

This clone is a singleton in its sample. V is TRBV30 and J is TRBJ2-1; D could derive from TRBD1 or TRBD2 (6 bases each). The CDR3 runs to 14 residues. V gave up 0 bases and J gave up 11 bases, with 17 bases separating them. Germline V gene lookup returns CDR1 GTSNPN and CDR2 SVGIG (reference sequence). The DNA for the CDR3 is TGTGCCTGGAGTGTACGGGGGCGCTTACCACAGCAGTTCTTC. As protein: CAWSVRGRLPQQFF.

CDR3 in DNA: TGTGCCAGCAGCTTAGGAGCGGGAGTATTTGAGCAGTTCTTC. The encoded protein is CASSLGAGVFEQFF. The genes are TRBV7-8 and TRBJ2-1, with 8 bases identical to TRBD2. The germline gives CDR1 SGHVS, CDR2 FQNEAQ. With 1 base clipped from V and 9 bases from J, the junction kept 5 bases outside the gene matches. This CDR3 region has 14 residues.

This clone was found once. The V call is TRBV27, the J call TRBJ2-5; the match to TRBD2 covers 10 bases. Germline CDR1 reads MNHEY; CDR2 reads SMNVEV (reference sequence). The V segment lost 4 bases and the J segment 6 bases; nucleotides outside the gene matches: 5. CDR3 length: 14 residues. DNA of the CDR3: TGTGCCAGCAGTTCGGCTAGCGGGAGAAAGACCCAGTACTTC. Encoded protein: CASSSASGRKTQYF.

V and J are TRBV5-1 and TRBJ2-3; tentatively, D is TRBD1 (6 bases). The CDR3 spans 15 residues. Deletions cut 7 bases from V and 2 bases from J, with 17 bases between. CDR1 is SGHRS and CDR2 is YFSETQ in the germline V gene. The CDR3 region has the DNA TGCGCCAGCGGGCAGGGGAGAGCCACCACAGATACGCAGTATTTT. It codes for CASGQGRATTDTQYF.

The rearrangement joins TRBV14 to TRBJ2-1, with 9 bases matching TRBD2. This CDR3 region has 13 residues. With V trimmed by 4 bases and J by 9 bases, 4 bases remained unmatched. CDR1 and CDR2 from the germline V gene are SGHDN and FVKESK. The CDR3 here is CASSLAGVIEQFF. CDR3 nucleotide sequence: TGTGCCAGCAGCCTAGCGGGAGTAATTGAGCAGTTCTTC.

This chain joins TRBV7-8 and TRBJ2-7; D is possibly TRBD1 or TRBD2 (5 bases each). V shed 2 bases and J shed 7 bases, with 12 bases lying between them. CDR3 length equals 13 residues. From germline, CDR1 is SGHVS and CDR2 FQNEAQ. This chain's CDR3 is CASSLTRGREQYF. The CDR3 DNA follows: TGTGCCAGCAGCTTAACGAGGGGACGGGAGCAGTACTTC.

The rearrangement links TRBV5-5 to TRBJ2-7; 9 bases are a match to TRBD2. The ends lost 4 bases at V and 4 bases at J; junction bases unmatched: 9. CDR1 SGHKS and CDR2 YYEKEE come from the germline V gene (reference sequence). The CDR3 is 15 amino acids. The CDR3 region has the DNA TGTGCCAGCAGCCTTCAACTAGCGGGCCTTTACGAGCAGTACTTC. Protein product: CASSLQLAGLYEQYF. Supplemented by reference TRBV5-5 and TRBJ2-7, the full variable domain reads DAGVTQSPTHLIKTRGQQVTLRCSPISGHKSVSWYQQVLGQGPQFIFQYYEKEERGRGNFPDRFSARQFPNYSSELNVNALLLGDSALYLCASSLQLAGLYEQYFGPGTRLTVT.

V and J are TRBV11-1 and TRBJ1-3; tentative D call: TRBD1 (6 bases). This CDR3 is built from 17 residues. Germline assignment: CDR1 SGHAT and CDR2 FQDESV (reference sequence). The V gene lost 2 bases and the J gene lost 6 bases, with 20 bases spanning the gap. CDR3 residues: CASSLSTGFGTSNTIYF. In DNA, the CDR3 is TGTGCCAGCAGCTTAAGTACCGGTTTCGGGACATCAAACACCATATATTTT. The full variable domain, rest sourced from reference TRBV11-1 and TRBJ1-3, is EAEVAQSPRYKITEKSQAVAFWCDPISGHATLYWYRQILGQGPELLVQFQDESVVDDSQLPKDRFSAERLKGVDSTLKIQPAELGDSAMYLCASSLSTGFGTSNTIYFGEGSWLTVV.

The gene calls are TRBV28 and TRBJ1-3; the D is unclear. V was pared by 7 bases and J by 0 bases, with 7 bases between. The CDR3 runs 13 residues. CDR1 is MDHEN and CDR2 is SYDVKM in the germline V gene. The CDR3 region has the DNA TGTGCCAGCACCCGGCTCTCTGGAAACACCATATATTTT. It is translated as CASTRLSGNTIYF.

A single count supports this clone. The chain employs TRBV30 and TRBJ2-1; D might be TRBD2 (5 bases). Germline CDR1 is GTSNPN and CDR2 is SVGIG (reference sequence). The CDR3 loop spans 14 amino acids. Trimming shortened V by 5 bases and J by 9 bases, and 20 bases separated the two germline ends. The CDR3 DNA sequence: TGTGCCTGGTCTAACCTACTAGGTGCGGGTGAGCAGTTCTTC. Protein sequence: CAWSNLLGAGEQFF.